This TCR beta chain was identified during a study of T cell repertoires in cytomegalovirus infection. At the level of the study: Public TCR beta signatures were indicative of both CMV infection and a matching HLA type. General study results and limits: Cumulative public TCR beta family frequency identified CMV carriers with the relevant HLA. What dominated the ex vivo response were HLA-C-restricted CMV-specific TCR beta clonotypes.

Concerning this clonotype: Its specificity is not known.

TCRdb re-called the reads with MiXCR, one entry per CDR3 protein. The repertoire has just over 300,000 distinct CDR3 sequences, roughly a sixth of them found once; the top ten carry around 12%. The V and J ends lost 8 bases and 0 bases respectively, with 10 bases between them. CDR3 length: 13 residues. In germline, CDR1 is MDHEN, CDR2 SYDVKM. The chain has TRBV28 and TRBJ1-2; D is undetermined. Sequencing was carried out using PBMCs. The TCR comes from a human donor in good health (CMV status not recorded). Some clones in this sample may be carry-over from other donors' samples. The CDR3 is CASENGTNYGYTF. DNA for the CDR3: TGTGCCAGCGAGAACGGGACTAACTATGGCTACACCTTC.